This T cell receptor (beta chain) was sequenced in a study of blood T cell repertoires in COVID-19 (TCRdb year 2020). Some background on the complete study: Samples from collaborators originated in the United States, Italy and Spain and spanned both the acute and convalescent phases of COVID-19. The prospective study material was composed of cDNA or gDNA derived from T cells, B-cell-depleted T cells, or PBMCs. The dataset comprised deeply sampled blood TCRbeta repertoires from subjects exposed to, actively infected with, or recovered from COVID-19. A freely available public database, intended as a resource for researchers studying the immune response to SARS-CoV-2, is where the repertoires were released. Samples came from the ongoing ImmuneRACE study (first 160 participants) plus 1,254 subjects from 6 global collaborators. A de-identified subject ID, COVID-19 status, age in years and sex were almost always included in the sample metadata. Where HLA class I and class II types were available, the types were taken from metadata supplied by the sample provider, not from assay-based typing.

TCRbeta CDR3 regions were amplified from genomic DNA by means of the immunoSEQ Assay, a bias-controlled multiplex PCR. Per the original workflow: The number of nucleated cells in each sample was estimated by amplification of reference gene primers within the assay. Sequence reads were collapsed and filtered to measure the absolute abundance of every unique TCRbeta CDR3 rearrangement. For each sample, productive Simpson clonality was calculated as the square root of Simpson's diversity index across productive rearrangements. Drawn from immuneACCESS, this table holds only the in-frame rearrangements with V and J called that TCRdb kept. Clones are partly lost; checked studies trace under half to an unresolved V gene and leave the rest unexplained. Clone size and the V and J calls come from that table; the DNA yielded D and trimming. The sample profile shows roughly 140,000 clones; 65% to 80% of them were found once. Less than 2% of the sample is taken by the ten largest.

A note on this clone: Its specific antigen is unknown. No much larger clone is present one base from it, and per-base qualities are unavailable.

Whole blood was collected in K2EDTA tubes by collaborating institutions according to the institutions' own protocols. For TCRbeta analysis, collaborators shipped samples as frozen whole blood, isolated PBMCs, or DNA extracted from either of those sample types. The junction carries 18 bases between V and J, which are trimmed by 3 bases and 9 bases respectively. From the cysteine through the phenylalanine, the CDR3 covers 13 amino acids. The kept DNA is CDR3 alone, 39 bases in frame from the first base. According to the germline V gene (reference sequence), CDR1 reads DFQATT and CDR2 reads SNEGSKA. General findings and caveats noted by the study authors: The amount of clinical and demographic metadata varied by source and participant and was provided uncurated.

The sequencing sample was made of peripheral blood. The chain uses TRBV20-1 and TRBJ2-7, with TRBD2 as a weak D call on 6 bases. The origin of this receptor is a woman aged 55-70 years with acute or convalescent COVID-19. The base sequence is TGCAGTGCTAGTGGTTCGACGGGAGAGGGGCAGTACTTC. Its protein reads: CSASGSTGEGQYF.